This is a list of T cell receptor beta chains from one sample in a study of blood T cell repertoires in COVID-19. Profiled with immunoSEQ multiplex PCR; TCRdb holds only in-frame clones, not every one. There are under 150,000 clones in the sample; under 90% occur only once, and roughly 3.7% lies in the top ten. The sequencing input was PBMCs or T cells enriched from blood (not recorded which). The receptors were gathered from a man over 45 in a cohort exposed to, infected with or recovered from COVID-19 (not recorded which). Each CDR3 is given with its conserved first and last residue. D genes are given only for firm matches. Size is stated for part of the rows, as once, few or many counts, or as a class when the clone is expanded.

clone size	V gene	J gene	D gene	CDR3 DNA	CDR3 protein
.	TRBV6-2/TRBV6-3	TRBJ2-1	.	TGTGCCAGCAGTTACTTATACTCCCCGTCCGGCGGGTCCTACAATGAGCAGTTCTTC	CASSYLYSPSGGSYNEQFF
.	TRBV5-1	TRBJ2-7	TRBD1	TGCGCCAGCAGCTTCAGCCAGGGGGCCCCCTACGAGCAGTACTTC	CASSFSQGAPYEQYF
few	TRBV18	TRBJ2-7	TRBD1	TGTGCCAGCTCACCGACAGGGGCACACGAGCAGTACTTC	CASSPTGAHEQYF
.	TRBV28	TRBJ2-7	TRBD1	TGTGCCAGCAGTTCAGGGACAGGGGGACCCTACGAGCAGTACTTC	CASSSGTGGPYEQYF
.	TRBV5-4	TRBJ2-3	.	TGTGCCAGCAGCTTACCCGGGACTTACACAGATACGCAGTATTTT	CASSLPGTYTDTQYF
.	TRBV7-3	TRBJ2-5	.	TGTGCCAGCAGCCTAAGGCCAGCCGAGGACCAGTACTTC	CASSLRPAEDQYF
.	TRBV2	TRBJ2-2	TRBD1	TGTGCCAGCAGCGTACTAGGACAGGGGACCGGGGAGCTGTTTTTT	CASSVLGQGTGELFF
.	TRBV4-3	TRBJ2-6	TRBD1	TGCGCCAGCAGCCACACAGGGGGCTCTGGGGCCAACGTCCTGACTTTC	CASSHTGGSGANVLTF
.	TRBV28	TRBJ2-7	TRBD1	TGTGCCAGCAGTATCGTCGGGACAGGCACCTACGAGCAGTACTTC	CASSIVGTGTYEQYF
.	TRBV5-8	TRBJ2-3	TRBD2	TGTGCCAGCAGCCTGAGGACTAGCGGGAGCACAGATACGCAGTATTTT	CASSLRTSGSTDTQYF
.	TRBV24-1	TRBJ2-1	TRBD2	TGTGCCACCGGCGGACTAGCGCGCAATGAGCAGTTCTTC	CATGGLARNEQFF
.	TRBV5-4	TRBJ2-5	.	TGTGCCAGCAGCTCCGGGGCCGTTAGTGGGGGCAAGGGGACCCAGTACTTC	CASSSGAVSGGKGTQYF
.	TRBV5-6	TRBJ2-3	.	TGTGCCAGCAGCTGGGGGGACTGGCGGACAGATACGCAGTATTTT	CASSWGDWRTDTQYF
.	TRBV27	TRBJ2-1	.	TGTGCCAGCAGTTTGCGGGATCCCTACAATGAGCAGTTCTTC	CASSLRDPYNEQFF
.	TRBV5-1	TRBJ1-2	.	TGCGCCAGCAGCTTGGACAGGGTGGCCGGCTACACCTTC	CASSLDRVAGYTF
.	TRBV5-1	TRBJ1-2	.	TGCGCCAGCAGCTTGATGGAGGGATGGTCTGGCTACACCTTC	CASSLMEGWSGYTF
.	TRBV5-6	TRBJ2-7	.	TGTGCCAGCAGCATCGGACAGATCGAGCAGTACTTC	CASSIGQIEQYF
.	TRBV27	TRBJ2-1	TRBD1	TGTGCCAGCAGTCCTAGTGCCGGGACAGCGAACTACAATGAGCAGTTCTTC	CASSPSAGTANYNEQFF
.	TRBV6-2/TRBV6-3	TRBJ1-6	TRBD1	TGTGCCAGCAGTTTGGGACAGGGATTTGGACCCCTCCACTTT	CASSLGQGFGPLHF
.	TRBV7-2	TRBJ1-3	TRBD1	TGTGCCAGCAGCCTCCAACAGGGGGGGGCTGGAAACACCATATATTTT	CASSLQQGGAGNTIYF
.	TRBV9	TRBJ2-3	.	TGTGCCAGCAGCGAGCAGGCAGGGTCCACAGATACGCAGTATTTT	CASSEQAGSTDTQYF
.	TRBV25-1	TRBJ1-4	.	TGTGCCAGCAGTGACGTGCCCGGGAAGGAAAAACTGTTTTTT	CASSDVPGKEKLFF
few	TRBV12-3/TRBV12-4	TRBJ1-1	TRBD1	TGTGCCAGCAGTTCCCGGACAGGGCAAGCTTTCTTT	CASSSRTGQAFF
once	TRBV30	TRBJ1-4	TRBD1	TGTGCCTGGACCGGGACAGGGTTAGCTAATGAAAAACTGTTTTTT	CAWTGTGLANEKLFF
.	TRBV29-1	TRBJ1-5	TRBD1	TGCAGCGTTGAACTGGCAGGGGGAAATCAGCCCCAGCATTTT	CSVELAGGNQPQHF
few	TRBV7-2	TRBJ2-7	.	TGTGCCAGCAGCTTAGCCGTTGCAGGGGTCAACGAGCAGTACTTC	CASSLAVAGVNEQYF
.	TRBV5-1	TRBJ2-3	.	TGCGCCAGCAGCCCGCCCGACTCAGACACAGATACGCAGTATTTT	CASSPPDSDTDTQYF
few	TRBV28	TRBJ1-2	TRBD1	TGTGCCAGCAGTAACGGACAGGGGGCTGCTCATGGCTACACCTTC	CASSNGQGAAHGYTF
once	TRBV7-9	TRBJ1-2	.	TGTGCCAGCAGCCCCGGCAGGGTGGCGACTGGCTACACCTTC	CASSPGRVATGYTF
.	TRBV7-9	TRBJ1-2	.	TGTGCCAGCAGCCACGGACTGGACTATGGCTACACCTTC	CASSHGLDYGYTF
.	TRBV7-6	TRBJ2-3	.	TGTGCCAGCAGCTTATGGGGGGGCGATGGAGATACGCAGTATTTT	CASSLWGGDGDTQYF
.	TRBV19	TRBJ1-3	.	TGTGCCAGCAATATACCGGGGGGCTCTGGAAACACCATATATTTT	CASNIPGGSGNTIYF
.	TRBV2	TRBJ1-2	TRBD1	TGTGCCAGCCCTCAAGGGTACAGGGGGCGCGATGGCTACACCTTC	CASPQGYRGRDGYTF
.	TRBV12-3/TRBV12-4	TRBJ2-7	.	TGTGCCAGCAGTTTCGACAGAATCTACGAGCAGTACTTC	CASSFDRIYEQYF
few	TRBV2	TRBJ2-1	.	TGTGCCAGCATCAGGGACTTTAATGAGCAGTTCTTC	CASIRDFNEQFF
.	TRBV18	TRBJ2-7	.	TGTGCCAGCTCATCTCGCAGTGATTCCTACGAGCAGTACTTC	CASSSRSDSYEQYF
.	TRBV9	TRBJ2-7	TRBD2	TGTGCCAGCAGCGTAGCTGAGGAGACTAGCGGCTACGAGCAGTACTTC	CASSVAEETSGYEQYF
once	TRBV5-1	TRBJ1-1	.	TGCGCCAGCAGATATCACGAAGGGGACACTGAAGCTTTCTTT	CASRYHEGDTEAFF
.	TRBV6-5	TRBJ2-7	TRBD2	TGTGCCAGCCCGGGACTAGCGGGTGAGCAGTACTTC	CASPGLAGEQYF
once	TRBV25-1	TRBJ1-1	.	TGTGCCAGCATTCCCGGGACAAGGAACACTGAAGCTTTCTTT	CASIPGTRNTEAFF
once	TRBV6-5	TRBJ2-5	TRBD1	TGTGCCAGCAGTTACGTGGACAGGGTGGAGACCCAGTACTTC	CASSYVDRVETQYF
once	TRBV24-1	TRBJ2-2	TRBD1	TGTGCCACCAGCCGGGACAGGGCCACCGGGGAGCTGTTTTTT	CATSRDRATGELFF
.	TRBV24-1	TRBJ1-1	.	TGTGCCACCAGGACAGTAATGAACACTGAAGCTTTCTTT	CATRTVMNTEAFF
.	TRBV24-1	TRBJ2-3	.	TGTGCCACCAGTGACCGGGGACTCACAGATACGCAGTATTTT	CATSDRGLTDTQYF
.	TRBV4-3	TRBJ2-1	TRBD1	TGCGCCAGCAGCCAAGATATCGGGACAGGGGTTTACAATGAGCAGTTCTTC	CASSQDIGTGVYNEQFF
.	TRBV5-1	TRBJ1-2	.	TGCGCCAGCAGCTCCGTTATGAGGTTTTTCTATGGCTACACCTTC	CASSSVMRFFYGYTF
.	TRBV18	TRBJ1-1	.	TGTGCCAGCTCACCTTCGGGCAGACCAGAAAGGGGAGCTTTCTTT	CASSPSGRPERGAFF
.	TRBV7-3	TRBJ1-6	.	TGTGCCAGCAGTCCCCACAGCGGGCCACCCCTCCACTTT	CASSPHSGPPLHF
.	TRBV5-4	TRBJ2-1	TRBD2	TGTGCCAGCAGGATAGCGGGGGGAGCCTACAATGAGCAGTTCTTC	CASRIAGGAYNEQFF
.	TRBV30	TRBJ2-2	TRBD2	TGTGCCTCCGGGGGGGTAACCGGGGAGCTGTTTTTT	CASGGVTGELFF
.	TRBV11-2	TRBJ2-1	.	TGTGCCAGCAGCCCCCCTGTGGGCTCCTTTGGGGAGCAGTTCTTC	CASSPPVGSFGEQFF
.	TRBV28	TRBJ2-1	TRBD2	TGTGCCAGCAGACTAGCGGGACCCAATGAGCAGTTCTTC	CASRLAGPNEQFF
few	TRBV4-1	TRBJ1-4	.	TGCGCCAGCAGCTTCACAACTAATGAAAAACTGTTTTTT	CASSFTTNEKLFF
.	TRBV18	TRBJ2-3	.	TGTGCCAGCTCACCGTTGACTCAGACAGATACGCAGTATTTT	CASSPLTQTDTQYF
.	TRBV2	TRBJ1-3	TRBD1	TGTGCCAGCAGACGACAGGGGGGCGGAAACACCATATATTTT	CASRRQGGGNTIYF
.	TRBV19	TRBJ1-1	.	TGTGCCAGTGGAGAGACAGGCGTGAACACTGAAGCTTTCTTT	CASGETGVNTEAFF
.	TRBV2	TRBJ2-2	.	TGTGCCAGCAGTGAAGGCGAGGCGAACACCGGGGAGCTGTTTTTT	CASSEGEANTGELFF
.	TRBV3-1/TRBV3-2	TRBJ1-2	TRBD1	TGTGCCAGCAGCGAGGGACAGACTCATGGCTACACCTTC	CASSEGQTHGYTF